This entry features one T cell receptor (beta chain) sequence. During active infection, Seattle patients enrolled and were then monitored through disease. The CDR3 is made up of 16 amino acids. J gave up 7 bases and V 3 bases, and 16 bases lay outside the gene matches. The germline CDR1 and CDR2 sequences are SGDLS and YYNGEE. The data derive from a study of blood T cell repertoires in COVID-19. Background on the study: Material from acute and convalescent COVID-19 was sourced from the United States, Italy and Spain. Sample material is recorded as cDNA or gDNA derived from T cells, B-cell-depleted T cells, or PBMCs.

Original methodology: For nucleated cells, counts were estimated from reference gene primer amplification. The method was immunoSEQ multiplex PCR; TCRdb's version includes in-frame clones alone and lacks a portion of them. That table supplies the V and J calls and clone size; D and trimming were determined from the DNA. The sample comprises some 71,000 clones, 70% to 85% of which are singletons, and 13% rests with the top ten. What was sequenced was peripheral blood. V and J are TRBV9 and TRBJ2-7; 7 bases map to TRBD1. The clonotype originates from a man aged 50 or older with COVID-19, enrolled during active disease. The CDR3 spells CASSDRQGSESGEQYF. CDR3 DNA sequence: TGTGCCAGCAGCGATAGACAGGGTTCGGAGTCGGGGGAGCAGTACTTC.